This T cell receptor beta chain was captured in a study of ipilimumab plus nivolumab after autologous stem cell transplantation. The V gene lost 2 bases and the J gene lost 4 bases, with 10 bases spanning the gap. Looked up from germline, CDR1 is SGHNT and CDR2 is YYREEE (reference sequence). The CDR3 spans 14 residues. Sequencing was performed with immunoSEQ multiplex PCR; in TCRdb, only in-frame clones are kept and a portion is missing. The sample yields about 23,000 clones, roughly 74% seen once. Ipilimumab, 1 mg/kg, started 14 to 28 days after autologous transplant. V is TRBV5-4 and J is TRBJ2-1; weak D call: TRBD1 (6 bases). Material: PBMCs, obtained in a trial of ipilimumab plus nivolumab as post-transplant consolidation. The clonotype was recovered from a male donor with diffuse large B-cell lymphoma. CDR3 sequence (DNA): TGTGCCAGCAGCTTAGTGGGGACATACAATGAGCAGTTCTTC. Translating gives CASSLVGTYNEQFF. Together with reference TRBV5-4 and TRBJ2-1, the CDR3 gives the full variable domain: ETGVTQSPTHLIKTRGQQVTLRCSSQSGHNTVSWYQQALGQGPQFIFQYYREEENGRGNFPPRFSGLQFPNYSSELNVNALELDDSALYLCASSLVGTYNEQFFGPGTRLTVL.